The rows below give T cell receptor beta chains drawn from one sample of a study of shared clonotypes between healthy human individuals. Assay: immunoSEQ multiplex PCR; the TCRdb copy retains only in-frame clones and omits some. The sample contains around 2,000,000 clones, approximately 94% of which appear only once. Source material: naive CD8+ T cells sorted from blood. These receptors were obtained from a young man in good health. The CDR3 runs from the conserved cysteine through the conserved F or W. The D gene is left open where the match is weak. Some rows mark clone size as missing; the rest say once, few, many or name a class of expanded clone.

cdr3_aa: CASSPGATEAFF
cdr3_nt: TGTGCCAGCAGCCCAGGGGCCACTGAAGCTTTCTTT
v_call: TRBV7-8
d_call: -
clone_size: once
j_call: TRBJ1-1

cdr3_aa: CASSPRLAKNIQYF
cdr3_nt: TGTGCCAGCAGTCCACGGCTAGCCAAAAACATTCAGTACTTC
v_call: TRBV6-1
d_call: -
clone_size: -
j_call: TRBJ2-4

cdr3_aa: CASSWVEGASEAFF
cdr3_nt: TGTGCCAGCAGCTGGGTAGAGGGGGCCTCTGAAGCTTTCTTT
v_call: TRBV7-9
d_call: TRBD1
clone_size: -
j_call: TRBJ1-1

cdr3_aa: CASSPPSGANVLTF
cdr3_nt: TGTGCCAGCAGCCCCCCGTCCGGGGCCAACGTCCTGACTTTC
v_call: TRBV5-6
d_call: -
clone_size: -
j_call: TRBJ2-6

cdr3_aa: CAWSSGGAPKAFF
cdr3_nt: TGTGCCTGGAGTTCTGGGGGGGCGCCAAAAGCTTTCTTT
v_call: TRBV30
d_call: -
clone_size: -
j_call: TRBJ1-1

cdr3_aa: CASTLGTSGKTYEQYF
cdr3_nt: TGTGCCAGCACTCTCGGGACTAGCGGGAAAACCTACGAGCAGTACTTC
v_call: TRBV6-6
d_call: TRBD2
clone_size: once
j_call: TRBJ2-7

cdr3_aa: CASTDWDGEQFF
cdr3_nt: TGTGCCAGCACCGACTGGGATGGAGAGCAGTTCTTC
v_call: TRBV6-5
d_call: -
clone_size: -
j_call: TRBJ2-1

cdr3_aa: CAISEPTGAPDTQYF
cdr3_nt: TGTGCCATCAGTGAGCCGACAGGGGCCCCAGATACGCAGTATTTT
v_call: TRBV10-3
d_call: TRBD1
clone_size: -
j_call: TRBJ2-3

cdr3_aa: CAWTGGEGEAFF
cdr3_nt: TGTGCCTGGACGGGGGGCGAGGGTGAAGCTTTCTTT
v_call: TRBV30
d_call: -
clone_size: few
j_call: TRBJ1-1

cdr3_aa: CASTSRDRDYEQYF
cdr3_nt: TGTGCCAGCACCAGTAGGGACAGGGACTACGAGCAGTACTTC
v_call: TRBV6-5
d_call: TRBD1
clone_size: -
j_call: TRBJ2-7

cdr3_aa: CASSQGLAISYEQYF
cdr3_nt: TGTGCCAGCAGCCAGGGACTTGCCATTTCCTACGAGCAGTACTTC
v_call: TRBV5-4
d_call: -
clone_size: once
j_call: TRBJ2-7

cdr3_aa: CASSLGWDEQFF
cdr3_nt: TGTGCCAGTAGTCTTGGTTGGGATGAGCAGTTCTTC
v_call: TRBV19
d_call: -
clone_size: -
j_call: TRBJ2-1

cdr3_aa: CASSHGGGLLLEAFF
cdr3_nt: TGTGCCAGCAGCCACGGAGGTGGGTTGCTCCTTGAAGCTTTCTTT
v_call: TRBV6-5
d_call: -
clone_size: -
j_call: TRBJ1-1

cdr3_aa: CASSHDRTGEVGETQYF
cdr3_nt: TGTGCCAGCAGCCACGATAGGACAGGGGAGGTCGGAGAGACCCAGTACTTC
v_call: TRBV2
d_call: TRBD1
clone_size: -
j_call: TRBJ2-5

cdr3_aa: CASSLLAVSGSRSYNEQFF
cdr3_nt: TGTGCCAGCAGTTTATTGGCGGTCTCGGGGTCCCGGTCCTACAATGAGCAGTTCTTC
v_call: TRBV27
d_call: -
clone_size: -
j_call: TRBJ2-1

cdr3_aa: CAISETGTEQFF
cdr3_nt: TGTGCCATCAGTGAGACCGGGACAGAGCAGTTCTTC
v_call: TRBV10-3
d_call: -
clone_size: -
j_call: TRBJ2-1

cdr3_aa: CASSLWTSGVDNEQFF
cdr3_nt: TGTGCCAGCAGCTTATGGACTAGCGGGGTCGACAATGAGCAGTTCTTC
v_call: TRBV7-2
d_call: TRBD2
clone_size: -
j_call: TRBJ2-1

cdr3_aa: CAWSITGPEAFF
cdr3_nt: TGTGCCTGGAGTATAACAGGTCCCGAAGCTTTCTTT
v_call: TRBV30
d_call: -
clone_size: -
j_call: TRBJ1-1

cdr3_aa: CASSQVGEGQETQYF
cdr3_nt: TGCGCCAGCAGCCAAGTTGGGGAAGGTCAGGAGACCCAGTACTTC
v_call: TRBV4-1
d_call: -
clone_size: -
j_call: TRBJ2-5

cdr3_aa: CASSQALYSDNEQFF
cdr3_nt: TGCGCCAGCAGCCAGGCATTGTACAGCGACAATGAGCAGTTCTTC
v_call: TRBV4-3
d_call: -
clone_size: -
j_call: TRBJ2-1

cdr3_aa: CASGGRSNEQFF
cdr3_nt: TGTGCCAGCGGGGGTCGGAGCAATGAGCAGTTCTTC
v_call: TRBV9
d_call: -
clone_size: -
j_call: TRBJ2-1

cdr3_aa: CASSDLGGADSIDSPLHF
cdr3_nt: TGTGCCAGCAGTGACTTAGGGGGAGCAGATTCGATCGACTCACCCCTCCACTTT
v_call: TRBV2
d_call: -
clone_size: -
j_call: TRBJ1-6

cdr3_aa: CASSPGQSTTPLFF
cdr3_nt: TGTGCCAGCAGCCCTGGACAGTCCACCACCCCACTGTTTTTT
v_call: TRBV7-6
d_call: -
clone_size: -
j_call: TRBJ1-4

cdr3_aa: CASSQNRGGPLSGANVLTF
cdr3_nt: TGCGCCAGCAGCCAAAACCGGGGGGGTCCCCTCTCTGGGGCCAACGTCCTGACTTTC
v_call: TRBV4-3
d_call: TRBD2
clone_size: -
j_call: TRBJ2-6

cdr3_aa: CASSQGDRGRFDNEQFF
cdr3_nt: TGCGCCAGCAGCCAAGGGGACAGGGGGCGCTTCGACAATGAGCAGTTCTTC
v_call: TRBV4-1
d_call: TRBD1
clone_size: -
j_call: TRBJ2-1

cdr3_aa: CSGWSDGYTF
cdr3_nt: TGCAGCGGCTGGTCGGATGGCTACACCTTC
v_call: TRBV29-1
d_call: -
clone_size: -
j_call: TRBJ1-2

cdr3_aa: CSVNRAGSTGELFF
cdr3_nt: TGCAGCGTAAACAGGGCGGGAAGCACCGGGGAGCTGTTTTTT
v_call: TRBV29-1
d_call: -
clone_size: -
j_call: TRBJ2-2

cdr3_aa: CASSLLLADQETQYF
cdr3_nt: TGCGCCAGCAGCTTGTTGCTAGCGGACCAAGAGACCCAGTACTTC
v_call: TRBV5-1
d_call: TRBD2
clone_size: -
j_call: TRBJ2-5

cdr3_aa: CASSTNRGSYNEQFF
cdr3_nt: TGTGCCAGCAGTACGAACAGGGGTTCCTACAATGAGCAGTTCTTC
v_call: TRBV7-9
d_call: TRBD1
clone_size: -
j_call: TRBJ2-1

cdr3_aa: CAWSEGVYSNQPQHF
cdr3_nt: TGTGCCTGGAGTGAGGGGGTCTATAGCAATCAGCCCCAGCATTTT
v_call: TRBV30
d_call: -
clone_size: -
j_call: TRBJ1-5

cdr3_aa: CASTLGREVGTDTQYF
cdr3_nt: TGCGCCAGCACTTTGGGACGGGAGGTCGGGACAGATACGCAGTATTTT
v_call: TRBV5-1
d_call: TRBD2
clone_size: -
j_call: TRBJ2-3

cdr3_aa: CAISELAPSSGANVLTF
cdr3_nt: TGTGCCATCAGTGAACTGGCCCCCTCCTCTGGGGCCAACGTCCTGACTTTC
v_call: TRBV10-3
d_call: -
clone_size: -
j_call: TRBJ2-6

cdr3_aa: CAWSVSGDKETQYF
cdr3_nt: TGTGCCTGGAGTGTATCGGGAGACAAAGAGACCCAGTACTTC
v_call: TRBV30
d_call: -
clone_size: -
j_call: TRBJ2-5

cdr3_aa: CASSLSGGGGSEQFF
cdr3_nt: TGTGCCAGCAGCTTAAGCGGCGGTGGGGGTAGTGAGCAGTTCTTC
v_call: TRBV7-3
d_call: -
clone_size: -
j_call: TRBJ2-1

cdr3_aa: CASSPKQGISDTQYF
cdr3_nt: TGTGCCAGCTCACCGAAACAGGGAATTTCAGATACGCAGTATTTT
v_call: TRBV18
d_call: -
clone_size: once
j_call: TRBJ2-3

cdr3_aa: CASSRTANNEQFF
cdr3_nt: TGTGCCAGCAGTAGGACAGCCAACAATGAGCAGTTCTTC
v_call: TRBV6-5
d_call: -
clone_size: -
j_call: TRBJ2-1

cdr3_aa: CASSLEDRGYEQYF
cdr3_nt: TGTGCCAGCAGCTTGGAAGACAGGGGATACGAGCAGTACTTC
v_call: TRBV5-5
d_call: TRBD1
clone_size: -
j_call: TRBJ2-7

cdr3_aa: CASSLGSNYGYTF
cdr3_nt: TGTGCCAGCAGCTTGGGCTCTAACTATGGCTACACCTTC
v_call: TRBV5-5
d_call: -
clone_size: -
j_call: TRBJ1-2

cdr3_aa: CASSLSKGTEAFF
cdr3_nt: TGTGCCAGCAGCTTATCTAAGGGCACTGAAGCTTTCTTT
v_call: TRBV7-2
d_call: -
clone_size: -
j_call: TRBJ1-1

cdr3_aa: CASSPLFKAGGQGPTDTQYF
cdr3_nt: TGTGCCAGCAGCCCTCTGTTTAAGGCGGGGGGCCAAGGTCCCACAGATACGCAGTATTTT
v_call: TRBV7-6
d_call: TRBD2
clone_size: -
j_call: TRBJ2-3

cdr3_aa: CASSLVPGTYEQYF
cdr3_nt: TGTGCCAGCAGCTTGGTTCCGGGGACCTACGAGCAGTACTTC
v_call: TRBV5-6
d_call: -
clone_size: -
j_call: TRBJ2-7

cdr3_aa: CASSYTPGLSPDTQYF
cdr3_nt: TGTGCCAGCAGTTACACACCGGGACTATCACCAGATACGCAGTATTTT
v_call: TRBV6-5
d_call: TRBD2
clone_size: -
j_call: TRBJ2-3

cdr3_aa: CASSGVRQQSRANVLTF
cdr3_nt: TGCGCCAGCAGTGGTGTGAGGCAACAAAGTCGGGCCAACGTCCTGACTTTC
v_call: TRBV23-1
d_call: -
clone_size: -
j_call: TRBJ2-6

cdr3_aa: CASSLSAAGGASDTQYF
cdr3_nt: TGTGCCAGCAGTTTGAGCGCGGCAGGGGGGGCGTCGGATACGCAGTATTTT
v_call: TRBV28
d_call: -
clone_size: -
j_call: TRBJ2-3

cdr3_aa: CASSWRQLQETQYF
cdr3_nt: TGTGCCAGCAGTTGGCGACAGCTTCAAGAGACCCAGTACTTC
v_call: TRBV28
d_call: -
clone_size: -
j_call: TRBJ2-5